The 7 T cell receptor beta chains below all came from one sample that was sequenced in a study of cytomegalovirus exposure and HLA in healthy donors. The primer mix had 60 Vbeta and 13 Jbeta primers. Assay used: immunoSEQ multiplex PCR; TCRdb lists only in-frame clones, some missing. The table has fewer than 250,000 clones, about 79% seen once. Sample: PBMCs. The receptor set was obtained from a male donor in good health and CMV-seronegative.

This chain links TRBV15 with TRBJ2-5; D perhaps matches TRBD2 (7 bases). The V gene lost 5 bases and the J gene lost 0 bases, with 19 bases spanning the gap. In germline, CDR1 is LNHNV, CDR2 YYDKDF (reference sequence). This CDR3 comprises 17 residues. The CDR3 region is CATSGPGRGGYQETQYF. The CDR3 DNA sequence: TGTGCCACCAGCGGGCCGGGGAGGGGGGGGTACCAAGAGACCCAGTACTTC. Drawing the rest from reference TRBV15 and TRBJ2-5, the complete variable domain is DAMVIQNPRYQVTQFGKPVTLSCSQTLNHNVMYWYQQKSSQAPKLLFHYYDKDFNNEADTPDNFQSRRPNTSFCFLDIRSPGLGDTAMYLCATSGPGRGGYQETQYFGPGTRLLVL.

The CDR3 bases are TGTGCCAGCAGAAAACCGGGACTAGCGGATACCGGGGAGCTGTTTTTT. Translating gives CASRKPGLADTGELFF. The V gene is TRBV7-9, the J gene TRBJ2-2; TRBD2 matches 11 bases. Germline lookup yields CDR1 SEHNR and CDR2 FQNEAQ (reference sequence). Trimming removed 6 bases from V and 5 bases from J; junction bases left unmatched: 8. There are 16 residues in the CDR3.

In DNA form, the CDR3 reads TGTGCCAGCATTTTATTGATGCGGGGAGAGACCCAGTACTTC. Translated: CASILLMRGETQYF. The chain uses TRBV5-6 and TRBJ2-5, with a tentative D call TRBD2 (6 bases). Germline V CDR1 and CDR2: SGHDT, YYEEEE. The V end was cut by 6 bases, the J end by 4 bases, with 16 bases between. The CDR3 extends over 14 amino acids.

This clone has only a few counts. The chain is built from TRBV25-1 and TRBJ2-7; 8 bases map to TRBD2. With V trimmed by 6 bases and J by 5 bases, 9 bases remained unmatched. Germline CDR1 is MGHDK and CDR2 is SYGVNS. The CDR3 is 14 amino acids. The CDR3 spells CASSPPGGGDEQYF. The CDR3 nucleotides are TGTGCCAGCAGCCCCCCGGGGGGGGGAGACGAGCAGTACTTC.

This chain connects TRBV28 to TRBJ1-5; D unresolved. There are 16 residues in the CDR3. Trimming took off 7 bases at V and 0 bases at J, with 16 bases between the two ends. Germline assignment: CDR1 MDHEN and CDR2 SYDVKM. CDR3 nucleotides: TGTGCCAGCACCTCCGTGGGAGCTAGTAGCAATCAGCCCCAGCATTTT. It specifies CASTSVGASSNQPQHF.

This clone was observed a few times. The V and J genes are TRBV30 and TRBJ2-4, with D perhaps TRBD2 (6 bases). V lost 1 base and J lost 0, with 10 bases in between. Per germline, CDR1 GTSNPN and CDR2 SVGIG (reference sequence). This CDR3 has 15 amino acids. This chain's CDR3 is CAWSDGRLAKNIQYF. CDR3 DNA: TGTGCCTGGAGTGACGGGAGATTAGCCAAAAACATTCAGTACTTC.

This clone was recorded a few times. This chain links TRBV6-4 with TRBJ2-1, with 7 bases fitting TRBD2. Trimming took 5 bases from V and 2 from J; bases not matched to a gene: 9. The CDR3 totals 16 residues. From germline, CDR1 is MRHNA and CDR2 SNTAGT. The CDR3 reads CASSLVAGATYNEQFF. CDR3 DNA: TGTGCCAGCAGTTTGGTGGCGGGAGCTACCTACAATGAGCAGTTCTTC.